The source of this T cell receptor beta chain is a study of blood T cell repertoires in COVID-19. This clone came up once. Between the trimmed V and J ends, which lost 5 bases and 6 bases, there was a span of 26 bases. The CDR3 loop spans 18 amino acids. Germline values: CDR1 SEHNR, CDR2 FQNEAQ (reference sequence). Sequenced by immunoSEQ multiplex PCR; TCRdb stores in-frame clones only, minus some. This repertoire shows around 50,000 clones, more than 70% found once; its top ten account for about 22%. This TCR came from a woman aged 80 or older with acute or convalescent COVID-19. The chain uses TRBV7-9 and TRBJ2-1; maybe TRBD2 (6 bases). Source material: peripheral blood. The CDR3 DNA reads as TGTGCCAGCAGCCACGCGGGGAGAGCTGCGACTATGATCAATGAGCAGTTCTTC. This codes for CASSHAGRAATMINEQFF.